The source of this T cell receptor (beta chain) is a study of shared clonotypes between healthy human individuals. Broader study findings: Researchers sampled blood only, noting tissue repertoires likely differ.

In replicate PCRs of sorted subsets, around 0.2 ug DNA, about 29,000 T cell genomes, was used. Sequencing was performed with immunoSEQ multiplex PCR; in TCRdb, only in-frame clones are kept and a portion is missing. The sample holds about 380,000 clones, about 96% seen once. Points on this clone: Its antigen is unidentified.

The CDR3 has 14 residues. V lost 2 bases and J lost 8; bases outside the gene matches: 5. Per germline, CDR1 MNHNS and CDR2 SASEGT. The origin of this receptor is a man in his thirties or forties in good health. Sequencing used memory CD8+ T cells sorted from blood. Subset noted: CD45RO+ cells pooled with CCR7-negative TemRA cells. V and J are TRBV6-1 and TRBJ1-4; TRBD1 agrees at 7 bases. Here the CDR3 DNA reads TGTGCCAGCAGTGAACTAGGGGGCGGGGAAAAACTGTTTTTT. Protein sequence: CASSELGGGEKLFF.